Given below is one T cell receptor beta chain in context. Antigen: not known. The record originates from a study of shared clonotypes between healthy human individuals. For the study at large: Donors were a couple of women and a few men aged 18 to 49. Each donor had three CD4 naive, three CD4 memory, two CD8 naive and one CD8 memory plate.

Donors comprised healthy HIV-negative adults lacking recent acute infections or vaccinations. Study-wide points: Researchers found naive subsets generally carried larger estimated richness than memory subsets.

The CDR3 runs 12 residues. Germline assignment: CDR1 MDHEN and CDR2 SYDVKM. V was shortened by 6 bases and J by 13 bases, with 17 bases between the two germline ends. The method was immunoSEQ multiplex PCR; TCRdb's version includes in-frame clones alone and lacks a portion of them. The profile shows approximately 110,000 clones, about 67% of them singletons. J is TRBJ2-3 and V is TRBV28, with D perhaps TRBD2 (6 bases). Input material: memory CD8+ T cells sorted from blood. This sample's subset: CD45RO+ cells pooled with CCR7-negative TemRA cells. The sequence derives from a woman between 25 and 40 years old in good health. As DNA, the CDR3 is TGTGCCAGCAGCCCCGCGGGACCCCCGAAGTATTTT. Translated: CASSPAGPPKYF. Drawing the rest from reference TRBV28 and TRBJ2-3, the complete variable domain is DVKVTQSSRYLVKRTGEKVFLECVQDMDHENMFWYRQDPGLGLRLIYFSYDVKMKEKGDIPEGYSVSREKKERFSLILESASTNQTSMYLCASSPAGPPKYFGPGTRLTVL.